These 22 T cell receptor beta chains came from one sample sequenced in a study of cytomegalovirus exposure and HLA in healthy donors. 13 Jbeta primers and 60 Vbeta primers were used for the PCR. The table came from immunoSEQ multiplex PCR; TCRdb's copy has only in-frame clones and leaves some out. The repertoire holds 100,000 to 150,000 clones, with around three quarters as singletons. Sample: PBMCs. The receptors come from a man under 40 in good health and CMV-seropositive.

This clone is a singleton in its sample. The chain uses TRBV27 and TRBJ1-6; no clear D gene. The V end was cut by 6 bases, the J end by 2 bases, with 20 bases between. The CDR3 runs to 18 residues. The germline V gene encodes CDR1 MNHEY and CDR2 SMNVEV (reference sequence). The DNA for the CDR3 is TGTGCCAGCAGCTCCCGGGAGGGCCCCCTTCCCTATAATTCACCCCTCCACTTT. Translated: CASSSREGPLPYNSPLHF.

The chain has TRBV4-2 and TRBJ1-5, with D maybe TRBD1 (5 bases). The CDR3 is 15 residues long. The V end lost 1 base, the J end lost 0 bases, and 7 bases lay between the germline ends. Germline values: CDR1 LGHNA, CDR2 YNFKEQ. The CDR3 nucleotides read TGTGCCAGCAGCCAAGGACAGAGTAGCAATCAGCCCCAGCATTTT. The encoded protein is CASSQGQSSNQPQHF.

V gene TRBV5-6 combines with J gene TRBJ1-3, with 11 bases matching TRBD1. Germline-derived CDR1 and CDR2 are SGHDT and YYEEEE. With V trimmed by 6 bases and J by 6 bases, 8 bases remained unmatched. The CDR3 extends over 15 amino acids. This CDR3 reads CASNGQGAGENTIYF. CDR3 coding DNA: TGTGCCAGCAACGGACAGGGGGCAGGGGAAAACACCATATATTTT.

CDR3 sequence (DNA): TGTGCCAGCAGCCCGTCTTCCAGGGCCGCTGAAGCTTTCTTT. Translated: CASSPSSRAAEAFF. V is TRBV7-8 and J is TRBJ1-1; a weak D match, TRBD1 (5 bases). The CDR3 sequence is 14 residues long. V lost 5 bases to trimming and J lost 6 bases, with 16 bases between them. Germline CDR1 is SGHVS and CDR2 is FQNEAQ.

CDR3 loop: CASSQDPILAEQYF. CDR3 DNA sequence: TGCGCCAGCAGCCAAGATCCCATCTTAGCCGAGCAGTACTTC. The gene calls are TRBV4-1 and TRBJ2-5, with D unclear. The assigned J gene may be wrong: the sequence end matches TRBJ2-7 better. CDR3 size: 14 residues. Germline values: CDR1 MGHRA, CDR2 YSYEKL.

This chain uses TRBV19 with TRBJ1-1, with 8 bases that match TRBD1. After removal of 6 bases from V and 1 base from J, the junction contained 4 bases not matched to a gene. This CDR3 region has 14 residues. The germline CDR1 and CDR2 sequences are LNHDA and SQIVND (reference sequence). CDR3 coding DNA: TGTGCCAGTAGCCCCGGACAGGGGAACACTGAAGCTTTCTTT. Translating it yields CASSPGQGNTEAFF.

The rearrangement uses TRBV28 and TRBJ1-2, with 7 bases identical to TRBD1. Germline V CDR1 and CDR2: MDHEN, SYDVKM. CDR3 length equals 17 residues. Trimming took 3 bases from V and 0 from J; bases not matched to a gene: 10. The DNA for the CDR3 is TGTGCCAGCAGTTTTCGGCAGGGGGGAAAGTCTAACTATGGCTACACCTTC. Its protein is CASSFRQGGKSNYGYTF.

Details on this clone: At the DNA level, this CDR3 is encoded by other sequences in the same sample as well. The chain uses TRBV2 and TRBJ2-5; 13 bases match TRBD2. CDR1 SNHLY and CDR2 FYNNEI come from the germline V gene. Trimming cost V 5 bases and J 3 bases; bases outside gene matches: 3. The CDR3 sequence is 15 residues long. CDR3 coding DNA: TGTGCCAGCAGTTTAGGACTAGCGGGGGAAGAGACCCAGTACTTC. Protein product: CASSLGLAGEETQYF.

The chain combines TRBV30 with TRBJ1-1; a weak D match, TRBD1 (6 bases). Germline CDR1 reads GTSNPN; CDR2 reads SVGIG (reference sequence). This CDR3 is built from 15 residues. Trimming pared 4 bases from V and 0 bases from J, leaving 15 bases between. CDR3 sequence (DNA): TGTGCCTGGATTGGGGGCGTTAGGATGAACACTGAAGCTTTCTTT. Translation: CAWIGGVRMNTEAFF.

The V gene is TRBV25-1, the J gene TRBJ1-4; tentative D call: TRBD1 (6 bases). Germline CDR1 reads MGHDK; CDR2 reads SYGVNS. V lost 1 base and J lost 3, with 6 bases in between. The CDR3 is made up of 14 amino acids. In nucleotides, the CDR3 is TGTGCCAGCAGTGAATGGACAGCTAATGAAAAACTGTTTTTT. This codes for CASSEWTANEKLFF. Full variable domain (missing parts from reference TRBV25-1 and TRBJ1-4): EADIYQTPRYLVIGTGKKITLECSQTMGHDKMYWYQQDPGMELHLIHYSYGVNSTEKGDLSSESTVSRIRTEHFPLTLESARPSHTSQYLCASSEWTANEKLFFGSGTQLSVL.

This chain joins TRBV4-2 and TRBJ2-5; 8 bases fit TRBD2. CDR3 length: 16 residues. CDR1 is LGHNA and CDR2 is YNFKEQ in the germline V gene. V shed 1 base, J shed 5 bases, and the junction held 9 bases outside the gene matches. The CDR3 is CASSQGAGAMGETQYF. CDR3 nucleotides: TGTGCCAGCAGCCAAGGAGCGGGGGCGATGGGGGAGACCCAGTACTTC.

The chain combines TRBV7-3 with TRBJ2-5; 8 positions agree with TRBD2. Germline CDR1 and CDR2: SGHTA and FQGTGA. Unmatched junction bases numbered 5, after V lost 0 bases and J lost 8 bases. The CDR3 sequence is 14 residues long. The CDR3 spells CASSLTGGAPTQYF. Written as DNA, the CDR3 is TGTGCCAGCAGCTTAACCGGGGGGGCCCCTACCCAGTACTTC.

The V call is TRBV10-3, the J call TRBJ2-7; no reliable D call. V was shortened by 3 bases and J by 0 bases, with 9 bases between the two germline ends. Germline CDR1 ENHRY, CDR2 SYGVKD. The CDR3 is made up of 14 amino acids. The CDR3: CAISDGSYSYEQYF. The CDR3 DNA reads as TGTGCCATCAGTGACGGGTCCTACTCCTACGAGCAGTACTTC.

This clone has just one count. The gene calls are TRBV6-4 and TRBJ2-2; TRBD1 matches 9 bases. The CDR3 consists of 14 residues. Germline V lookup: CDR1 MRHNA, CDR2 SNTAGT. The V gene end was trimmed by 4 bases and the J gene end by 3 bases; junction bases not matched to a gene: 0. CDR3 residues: CASSGDRDTGELFF. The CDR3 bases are TGTGCCAGCAGTGGGGACAGGGACACCGGGGAGCTGTTTTTT.

Written as DNA, the CDR3 is TGTGCCAGCAGCCAAGTTTCTTACACTGAAGCTTTCTTT. This encodes CASSQVSYTEAFF. This chain connects TRBV14 to TRBJ1-1; no definite D call. CDR3 length equals 13 residues. V was pared by 1 base and J by 3 bases, with 6 bases between. The germline gives CDR1 SGHDN, CDR2 FVKESK.

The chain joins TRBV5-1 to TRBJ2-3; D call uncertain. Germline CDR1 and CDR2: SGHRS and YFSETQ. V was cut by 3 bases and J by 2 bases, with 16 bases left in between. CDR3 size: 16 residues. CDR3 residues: CASSYSGKANTDTQYF. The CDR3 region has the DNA TGCGCCAGCAGCTACTCAGGCAAAGCAAACACAGATACGCAGTATTTT. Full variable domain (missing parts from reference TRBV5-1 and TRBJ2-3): KAGVTQTPRYLIKTRGQQVTLSCSPISGHRSVSWYQQTPGQGLQFLFEYFSETQRNKGNFPGRFSGRQFSNSRSEMNVSTLELGDSALYLCASSYSGKANTDTQYFGPGTRLTVL.

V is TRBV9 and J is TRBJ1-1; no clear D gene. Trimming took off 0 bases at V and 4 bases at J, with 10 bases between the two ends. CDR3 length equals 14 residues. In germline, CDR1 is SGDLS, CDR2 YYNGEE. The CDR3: CASSVVGDTTEAFF. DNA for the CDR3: TGTGCCAGCAGCGTAGTCGGGGATACCACTGAAGCTTTCTTT.

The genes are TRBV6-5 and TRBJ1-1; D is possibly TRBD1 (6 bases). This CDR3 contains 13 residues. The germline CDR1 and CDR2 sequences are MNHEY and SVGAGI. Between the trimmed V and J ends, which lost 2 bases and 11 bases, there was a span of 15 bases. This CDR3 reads CASSYRGDTTAFF. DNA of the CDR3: TGTGCCAGCAGTTACCGAGGGGACACAACGGCTTTCTTT.

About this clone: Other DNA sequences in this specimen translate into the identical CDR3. The DNA for the CDR3 is TGTGCCAGCAGCCAAGGTAGCGGGGAGAACACTGAAGCTTTCTTT. Translation gives CASSQGSGENTEAFF. The rearrangement links TRBV4-2 to TRBJ1-1; D ambiguous. This CDR3 region has 15 residues. V was clipped by 1 base and J by 1 base, with 10 bases between them. Looked up from germline, CDR1 is LGHNA and CDR2 is YNFKEQ.

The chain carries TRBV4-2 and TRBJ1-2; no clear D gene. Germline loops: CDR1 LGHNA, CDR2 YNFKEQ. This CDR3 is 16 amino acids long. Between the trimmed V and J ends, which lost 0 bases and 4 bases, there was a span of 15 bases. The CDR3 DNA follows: TGTGCCAGCAGCCAAGAGGGCTTGAGCGGGCTCTATGGCTACACCTTC. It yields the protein CASSQEGLSGLYGYTF.

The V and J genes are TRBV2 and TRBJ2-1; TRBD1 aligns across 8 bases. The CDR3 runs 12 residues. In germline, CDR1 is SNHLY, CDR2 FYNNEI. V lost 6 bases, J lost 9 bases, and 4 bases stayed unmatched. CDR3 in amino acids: CASRRTGGEQFF. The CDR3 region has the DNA TGTGCCAGCAGACGTACAGGGGGTGAGCAGTTCTTC.

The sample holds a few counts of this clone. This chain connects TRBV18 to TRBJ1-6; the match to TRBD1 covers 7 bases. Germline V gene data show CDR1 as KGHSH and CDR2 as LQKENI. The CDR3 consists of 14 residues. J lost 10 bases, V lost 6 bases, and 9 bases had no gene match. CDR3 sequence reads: CASSVDRDESPLHF. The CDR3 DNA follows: TGTGCCAGCTCGGTCGACAGGGATGAATCACCCCTCCACTTT.